The clone carrying this TCR beta chain was recorded a few times. This specimen comes from a study of blood T cells in healthy people across ages. Trimming shortened V by 5 bases and J by 3 bases, and 10 bases separated the two germline ends. Germline V gene lookup returns CDR1 SGHVS and CDR2 FNYEAQ. CDR3 length equals 13 residues. Using a J-beta primer mix together with a sample-barcoded 5' primer, a second PCR was run for roughly 7 to 11 cycles. Each cDNA molecule, via a template-switch adaptor with 12 random nucleotides, was tagged. Every sample gave at least 3 million paired-end reads containing CDR3. MiXCR was run by TCRdb on the 5' RACE reads, yielding one entry per CDR3 protein. The sample gives 750,000 to 850,000 distinct CDR3 sequences, roughly 25% of which show up once; approximately 4% is in the top ten. This sample was also put to use in a study of T cells of mothers and their children.

J is TRBJ1-1 and V is TRBV7-6; weak D call: TRBD1 (6 bases). This TCR was sampled from a boy between 5 and 17 years old in good health. The sample was blood. The CDR3 nucleotides are TGTGCCAGCAGCGCGAACAGGGACACTGAAGCTTTCTTT. Protein sequence: CASSANRDTEAFF. The whole variable domain, filled in from reference TRBV7-6 and TRBJ1-1, reads GAGVSQSPRYKVTKRGQDVALRCDPISGHVSLYWYRQALGQGPEFLTYFNYEAQQDKSGLPNDRFSAERPEGSISTLTIQRTEQRDSAMYRCASSANRDTEAFFGQGTRLTVV.